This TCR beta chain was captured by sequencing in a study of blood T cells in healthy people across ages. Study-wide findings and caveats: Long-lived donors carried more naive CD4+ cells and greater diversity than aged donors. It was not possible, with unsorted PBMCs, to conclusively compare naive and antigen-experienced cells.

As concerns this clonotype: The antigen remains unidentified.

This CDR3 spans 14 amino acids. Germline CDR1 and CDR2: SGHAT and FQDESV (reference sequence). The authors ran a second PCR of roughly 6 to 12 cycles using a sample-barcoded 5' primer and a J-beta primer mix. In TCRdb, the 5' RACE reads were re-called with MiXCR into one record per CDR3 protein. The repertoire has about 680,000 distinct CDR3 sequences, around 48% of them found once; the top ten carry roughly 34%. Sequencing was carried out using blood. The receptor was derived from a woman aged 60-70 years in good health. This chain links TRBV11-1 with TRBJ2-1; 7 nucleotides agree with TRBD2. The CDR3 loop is CAGKRASGANEQFF. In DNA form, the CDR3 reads TGTGCTGGCAAAAGGGCCAGCGGGGCCAATGAGCAGTTCTTC.